This is a list of T cell receptor beta chains from one sample in a study of blood T cell repertoires in COVID-19. The table came from immunoSEQ multiplex PCR; TCRdb's copy has only in-frame clones and leaves some out. The data show tens of thousands of clones, around 88% seen once. The specimen was peripheral blood. The receptors were gathered from a woman aged 80 or over with acute or convalescent COVID-19. CDR3s include the opening cysteine and the closing phenylalanine or tryptophan. A D gene is named only where the DNA matches it firmly. Rows may omit the clone size; those that give it use once, few, many or a size class.

d_gene: TRBD1
v_gene: TRBV7-2
abundance: NA
j_gene: TRBJ1-5
CDR3aa: CASSTTGGSNQPQHF
CDR3nt: TGTGCCAGCAGCACGACAGGGGGTAGCAATCAGCCCCAGCATTTT

d_gene: TRBD1
v_gene: TRBV4-1
abundance: NA
j_gene: TRBJ2-3
CDR3aa: CASSLQGQGAGDTQYF
CDR3nt: TGCGCCAGCAGCCTCCAGGGACAGGGGGCTGGAGATACGCAGTATTTT

d_gene: TRBD1
v_gene: TRBV18
abundance: NA
j_gene: TRBJ2-7
CDR3aa: CASSPRTGLNYEQYF
CDR3nt: TGTGCCAGCTCACCCCGGACAGGGCTAAACTACGAGCAGTACTTC

d_gene: NA
v_gene: TRBV10-3
abundance: NA
j_gene: TRBJ2-5
CDR3aa: CAISESNLGGETQYF
CDR3nt: TGTGCCATCAGTGAGTCGAACCTTGGGGGGGAGACCCAGTACTTC

d_gene: TRBD2
v_gene: TRBV10-1
abundance: NA
j_gene: TRBJ2-1
CDR3aa: CASSDVEAGAYNEQFF
CDR3nt: TGCGCCAGCAGTGATGTAGAGGCGGGAGCCTACAATGAGCAGTTCTTC

d_gene: TRBD1
v_gene: TRBV5-1
abundance: NA
j_gene: TRBJ2-3
CDR3aa: CASSVGQSTDTQYF
CDR3nt: TGCGCCAGCAGCGTGGGACAGAGCACAGATACGCAGTATTTT

d_gene: NA
v_gene: TRBV5-1
abundance: NA
j_gene: TRBJ2-3
CDR3aa: CASRLRGREDTQYF
CDR3nt: TGCGCCAGCCGCCTTAGAGGCAGGGAAGATACGCAGTATTTT

d_gene: TRBD2
v_gene: TRBV7-3
abundance: NA
j_gene: TRBJ2-7
CDR3aa: CASSSLTSGDGEQYF
CDR3nt: TGTGCCAGCAGCTCTTTGACTAGCGGGGACGGGGAGCAGTACTTC

d_gene: NA
v_gene: TRBV11-2
abundance: NA
j_gene: TRBJ2-3
CDR3aa: CASSPLGDTDTQYF
CDR3nt: TGTGCCAGCAGCCCCCTGGGAGACACAGATACGCAGTATTTT

d_gene: NA
v_gene: TRBV29-1
abundance: once
j_gene: TRBJ2-6
CDR3aa: CSVVLGANVLTF
CDR3nt: TGCAGCGTTGTTCTCGGGGCCAACGTCCTGACTTTC

d_gene: NA
v_gene: TRBV5-5
abundance: NA
j_gene: TRBJ1-1
CDR3aa: CASSSRGGTEAFF
CDR3nt: TGTGCCAGCAGCTCCCGAGGCGGCACTGAAGCTTTCTTT

d_gene: TRBD2
v_gene: TRBV3-1/TRBV3-2
abundance: once
j_gene: TRBJ2-7
CDR3aa: CASSHLGGASLEQYF
CDR3nt: TGTGCCAGCAGCCATCTCGGGGGGGCCTCCCTCGAGCAGTACTTC

d_gene: TRBD1
v_gene: TRBV30
abundance: NA
j_gene: TRBJ2-3
CDR3aa: CAWSVEGQGSTDTQYF
CDR3nt: TGTGCCTGGAGTGTAGAGGGACAGGGGTCCACAGATACGCAGTATTTT

d_gene: NA
v_gene: TRBV6-5
abundance: NA
j_gene: TRBJ1-2
CDR3aa: CASSSGSRGYTF
CDR3nt: TGTGCCAGCAGTTCTGGGTCGAGGGGCTACACCTTC

d_gene: NA
v_gene: TRBV5-1
abundance: few
j_gene: TRBJ1-3
CDR3aa: CASSSGEGNTIYF
CDR3nt: TGCGCCAGTTCCTCCGGTGAGGGAAACACCATATATTTT

d_gene: NA
v_gene: TRBV29-1
abundance: NA
j_gene: TRBJ2-5
CDR3aa: CSVGRGETQYF
CDR3nt: TGCAGCGTTGGTCGGGGAGAGACCCAGTACTTC

d_gene: TRBD2
v_gene: TRBV3-1/TRBV3-2
abundance: NA
j_gene: TRBJ2-1
CDR3aa: CASSQDLGGAGHNEQFF
CDR3nt: TGTGCCAGCAGCCAAGATCTCGGGGGGGCCGGACACAATGAGCAGTTCTTC

d_gene: NA
v_gene: TRBV6-5
abundance: NA
j_gene: TRBJ2-1
CDR3aa: CASSYSIINEQFF
CDR3nt: TGTGCCAGCAGTTACTCCATCATCAATGAGCAGTTCTTC

d_gene: TRBD2
v_gene: TRBV19
abundance: NA
j_gene: TRBJ2-3
CDR3aa: CASSMASGSTDTQYF
CDR3nt: TGTGCCAGTAGTATGGCTAGCGGAAGCACAGATACGCAGTATTTT

d_gene: NA
v_gene: TRBV2
abundance: NA
j_gene: TRBJ1-5
CDR3aa: CASNSLGRADQPQHF
CDR3nt: TGTGCCAGCAATTCCCTTGGCAGGGCAGATCAGCCCCAGCATTTT

d_gene: TRBD2
v_gene: TRBV11-2
abundance: NA
j_gene: TRBJ2-7
CDR3aa: CASSLVSGGAFEQYF
CDR3nt: TGTGCCAGCAGCTTGGTTAGCGGGGGGGCCTTCGAGCAGTACTTC

d_gene: TRBD2
v_gene: TRBV11-2
abundance: NA
j_gene: TRBJ2-3
CDR3aa: CASSSLAGGPADTQYF
CDR3nt: TGTGCCAGCAGCTCACTAGCGGGGGGGCCGGCAGATACGCAGTATTTT

d_gene: TRBD2
v_gene: TRBV10-3
abundance: NA
j_gene: TRBJ2-1
CDR3aa: CAISLDGTSYNEQFF
CDR3nt: TGTGCCATCAGTCTAGACGGGACTAGCTACAATGAGCAGTTCTTC

d_gene: NA
v_gene: TRBV6-5
abundance: once
j_gene: TRBJ1-1
CDR3aa: CASITPGVNTEAFF
CDR3nt: TGTGCCAGCATCACCCCGGGGGTGAACACTGAAGCTTTCTTT

d_gene: TRBD1
v_gene: TRBV7-3
abundance: NA
j_gene: TRBJ1-2
CDR3aa: CASSSGTGANYGYTF
CDR3nt: TGTGCCAGCAGCTCCGGGACAGGCGCTAACTATGGCTACACCTTC

d_gene: NA
v_gene: TRBV27
abundance: NA
j_gene: TRBJ2-6
CDR3aa: CASSSRDLAGANVLTF
CDR3nt: TGTGCCAGCAGTTCCCGAGATCTGGCTGGGGCCAACGTCCTGACTTTC

d_gene: TRBD1
v_gene: TRBV5-1
abundance: NA
j_gene: TRBJ1-3
CDR3aa: CASSLTGYGNTIYF
CDR3nt: TGCGCCAGCAGCCTGACAGGGTACGGAAACACCATATATTTT

d_gene: NA
v_gene: TRBV15
abundance: NA
j_gene: TRBJ2-1
CDR3aa: CATTRDRTDNEQFF
CDR3nt: TGTGCCACCACCAGGGACCGGACAGACAATGAGCAGTTCTTC

d_gene: TRBD1
v_gene: TRBV5-6
abundance: NA
j_gene: TRBJ2-5
CDR3aa: CASSSSQGAKTQYF
CDR3nt: TGTGCCAGCAGCTCATCACAGGGGGCAAAGACCCAGTACTTC

d_gene: TRBD1
v_gene: TRBV18
abundance: NA
j_gene: TRBJ1-6
CDR3aa: CASSPQGALSDSPLHF
CDR3nt: TGTGCCAGCTCACCACAGGGGGCGCTTTCCGATTCACCCCTCCACTTT

d_gene: TRBD2
v_gene: TRBV7-2
abundance: NA
j_gene: TRBJ2-3
CDR3aa: CASSLSSGGPDTQYF
CDR3nt: TGTGCCAGCAGCTTATCTAGCGGGGGTCCCGATACGCAGTATTTT

d_gene: NA
v_gene: TRBV6-5
abundance: NA
j_gene: TRBJ2-7
CDR3aa: CASRRAGESSYEQYF
CDR3nt: TGTGCCAGCAGGCGAGCAGGGGAGAGCTCCTACGAGCAGTACTTC

d_gene: NA
v_gene: TRBV28
abundance: NA
j_gene: TRBJ1-1
CDR3aa: CASSLIGRRDTEAFF
CDR3nt: TGTGCCAGCAGTTTAATAGGCAGGAGGGACACTGAAGCTTTCTTT

d_gene: NA
v_gene: TRBV29-1
abundance: NA
j_gene: TRBJ1-1
CDR3aa: CSVSPGYFTEAFF
CDR3nt: TGCAGCGTTAGCCCAGGTTACTTCACTGAAGCTTTCTTT

d_gene: TRBD2
v_gene: TRBV2
abundance: NA
j_gene: TRBJ2-2
CDR3aa: CASRRPTSGRRNTGELFF
CDR3nt: TGTGCCAGCAGGAGACCGACTAGCGGGAGGAGGAACACCGGGGAGCTGTTTTTT

d_gene: TRBD2
v_gene: TRBV7-2
abundance: NA
j_gene: TRBJ2-3
CDR3aa: CASSSTSGLESTQYF
CDR3nt: TGTGCCAGCAGCTCGACTAGCGGTTTAGAGAGTACGCAGTATTTT

d_gene: TRBD2
v_gene: TRBV3-1/TRBV3-2
abundance: NA
j_gene: TRBJ2-5
CDR3aa: CASSYTSGKETQYF
CDR3nt: TGTGCCAGCAGCTATACTAGCGGGAAAGAGACCCAGTACTTC

d_gene: NA
v_gene: TRBV2
abundance: NA
j_gene: TRBJ1-2
CDR3aa: CASSEVRPGYTF
CDR3nt: TGTGCCAGCAGTGAAGTCAGGCCGGGCTACACCTTC

d_gene: TRBD2
v_gene: TRBV6-2/TRBV6-3
abundance: NA
j_gene: TRBJ2-2
CDR3aa: CASSYDLAGANTGELFF
CDR3nt: TGTGCCAGCAGTTACGATCTGGCGGGGGCGAACACCGGGGAGCTGTTTTTT

d_gene: TRBD1
v_gene: TRBV5-6
abundance: NA
j_gene: TRBJ2-3
CDR3aa: CASSWDRGPDTQYF
CDR3nt: TGTGCCAGCAGCTGGGACAGGGGCCCAGATACGCAGTATTTT

d_gene: TRBD2
v_gene: TRBV7-3
abundance: once
j_gene: TRBJ2-3
CDR3aa: CASSPTLGLAGKDTQYF
CDR3nt: TGTGCCAGCAGCCCTACGCTCGGACTAGCGGGAAAGGATACGCAGTATTTT

d_gene: NA
v_gene: TRBV11-2
abundance: once
j_gene: TRBJ2-3
CDR3aa: CASTPTPQTRTDTQYF
CDR3nt: TGTGCCAGCACCCCCACTCCCCAAACGCGCACAGATACGCAGTATTTT

d_gene: TRBD1
v_gene: TRBV5-1
abundance: NA
j_gene: TRBJ2-7
CDR3aa: CASSSRTGSSYEQYF
CDR3nt: TGCGCCAGCAGCTCCCGGACAGGGAGCTCCTACGAGCAGTACTTC

d_gene: TRBD2
v_gene: TRBV6-2/TRBV6-3
abundance: NA
j_gene: TRBJ2-1
CDR3aa: CASSYGGGAFGPNEQFF
CDR3nt: TGTGCCAGCAGTTATGGCGGGGGGGCCTTCGGACCAAATGAGCAGTTCTTC

d_gene: NA
v_gene: TRBV7-9
abundance: NA
j_gene: TRBJ2-3
CDR3aa: CASSTGTTDTQYF
CDR3nt: TGTGCCAGCAGCACAGGGACCACAGATACGCAGTATTTT

d_gene: NA
v_gene: TRBV16
abundance: NA
j_gene: TRBJ2-1
CDR3aa: CASSQGLNNEQFF
CDR3nt: TGTGCCAGCAGCCAAGGACTAAACAATGAGCAGTTCTTC

d_gene: TRBD1
v_gene: TRBV18
abundance: NA
j_gene: TRBJ1-1
CDR3aa: CASSYTGDWNTEAFF
CDR3nt: TGTGCCAGCTCGTATACAGGGGACTGGAACACTGAAGCTTTCTTT